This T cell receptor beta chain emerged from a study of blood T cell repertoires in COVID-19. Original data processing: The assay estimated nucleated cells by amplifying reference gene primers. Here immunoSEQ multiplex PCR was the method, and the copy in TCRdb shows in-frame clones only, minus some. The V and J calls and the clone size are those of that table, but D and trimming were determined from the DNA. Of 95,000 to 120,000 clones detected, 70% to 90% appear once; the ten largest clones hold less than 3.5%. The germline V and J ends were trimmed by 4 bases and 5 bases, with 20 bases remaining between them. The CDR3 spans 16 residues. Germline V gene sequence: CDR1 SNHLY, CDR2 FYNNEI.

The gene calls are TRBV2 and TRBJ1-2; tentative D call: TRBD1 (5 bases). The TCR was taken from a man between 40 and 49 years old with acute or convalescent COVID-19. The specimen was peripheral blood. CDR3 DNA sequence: TGTGCCAGCAGTGTAAAGGGATGGGAGGGGTTTTATGGCTACACCTTC. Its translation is CASSVKGWEGFYGYTF.